A single sample gave rise to the 21 T cell receptor beta chains below, sequenced in a study of yellow fever vaccine responses in identical twins. TCRdb reprocessed the RT-PCR reads via MiXCR and lists one record per CDR3 protein. The table shows approximately 1,500 distinct CDR3 sequences, with more than 75% occurring only once. The source was T cells from blood (PBMCs), unsorted or a sorted subset (not recorded which), collected before or after yellow fever vaccination (not recorded which). The source is a woman aged 18 to 35 who received the yellow fever vaccine.

The rearrangement links TRBV15 to TRBJ1-5; possibly TRBD1 for D (6 bases). The germline V gene encodes CDR1 LNHNV and CDR2 YYDKDF (reference sequence). Trimming pared 1 base from V and 1 base from J, leaving 11 bases between. There are 16 residues in the CDR3. The DNA for the CDR3 is TGTGCCACCAGCAGAGGGACAGAACTCAGCAATCAGCCCCAGCATTTT. Translation: CATSRGTELSNQPQHF.

The CDR3 loop is CSARVASFGELFF. CDR3 nucleotide sequence: TGCAGTGCTAGAGTGGCGTCTTTCGGGGAGCTGTTTTTT. The chain joins TRBV20-1 to TRBJ2-2; no firm D call. Germline V gives CDR1 DFQATT, CDR2 SNEGSKA (reference sequence). The CDR3 is 13 residues long. Trimming shortened V by 1 base and J by 7 bases, and 10 bases separated the two germline ends.

This clonotype has more than one count but fewer than ten. The rearrangement uses TRBV9 and TRBJ1-3; 9 bases agree with TRBD1. The V and J ends lost 3 bases and 4 bases, in that order; junction bases with no gene match: 5. CDR1 and CDR2 from the germline V gene are SGDLS and YYNGEE. The CDR3 runs 15 residues. CDR3 DNA: TGTGCCAGCAGCGGGACAGGGGCGAGGGGAAACACCATATATTTT. Translation: CASSGTGARGNTIYF.

The chain uses TRBV15 and TRBJ2-7, with D perhaps matching TRBD1 or TRBD2 (5 bases each). Germline CDR1 and CDR2: LNHNV and YYDKDF (reference sequence). The V and J ends lost 3 bases and 7 bases respectively, with 19 bases between them. The CDR3 consists of 15 residues. CDR3 protein: CATSSTPGPLGEQYF. The CDR3 DNA reads TGTGCCACCAGCAGCACTCCGGGACCTTTAGGGGAGCAGTACTTC.

The rearrangement joins TRBV6-2 or TRBV6-3 to TRBJ1-1; D is unclear. V was pared by 2 bases and J by 6 bases, with 7 bases between. Germline V lookup: CDR1 MNHEY, CDR2 SVGEGT. The CDR3 loop spans 12 amino acids. CDR3 DNA: TGTGCCAGCAGTTACCCTGACTCTGAAGCTTTCTTT. Protein: CASSYPDSEAFF.

V and J are TRBV13 and TRBJ2-2; 9 bases are shared with TRBD1. J lost 6 bases, V lost 2 bases, and 1 base had no gene match. Germline CDR1 is PRHDT and CDR2 is FYEKMQ (reference sequence). CDR3 length: 14 amino acids. CDR3 in amino acids: CASSLTGGSGELFF. The CDR3 DNA reads as TGTGCCAGCAGCTTAACAGGGGGCTCCGGGGAGCTGTTTTTT.

V gene TRBV6-1 combines with J gene TRBJ1-2; 8 positions match TRBD1. The germline V gene has CDR1 MNHNS and CDR2 SASEGT. With V trimmed by 5 bases and J by 5 bases, 7 bases remained unmatched. CDR3 length equals 14 residues. CDR3 nucleotides: TGTGCCAGCAGTACCGACAGGGGAGGATATGGCTACACCTTC. Residues: CASSTDRGGYGYTF.

The CDR3 reads CASSEGPFYEQYF. DNA of the CDR3: TGTGCCAGCAGCGAGGGGCCCTTCTACGAGCAGTACTTC. This chain connects TRBV6-2 or TRBV6-3 to TRBJ2-7; D tentatively reads TRBD1 or TRBD2 (5 bases each). Germline-derived CDR1 and CDR2 are MNHEY and SVGEGT. The CDR3 covers 13 residues. The germline V and J ends were trimmed by 6 bases and 3 bases, with 12 bases remaining between them.

The V call is TRBV5-1, the J call TRBJ2-5; D gene ambiguous. V was pared by 4 bases and J by 2 bases, with 3 bases between. CDR3 length equals 11 residues. Germline lookup yields CDR1 SGHRS and CDR2 YFSETQ. The CDR3 protein is CASSLQETQYF. The CDR3 DNA is TGCGCCAGCAGCCTACAAGAGACCCAGTACTTC.

This clonotype was detected a few times. This chain links TRBV10-1 with TRBJ2-1; D is possibly TRBD1 or TRBD2 (5 bases each). The V end lost 2 bases, the J end lost 8 bases, and 31 bases lay between the germline ends. The length of the CDR3 is 20 residues. Germline CDR1 WNHNN, CDR2 SYGVQD (reference sequence). CDR3 sequence: CASSETRWQASNSGTHEQFF. As DNA, the CDR3 is TGCGCCAGCAGTGAGACCCGGTGGCAGGCATCTAACTCGGGGACCCATGAGCAGTTCTTC.

This chain joins TRBV10-3 and TRBJ1-6; no definite D call. V was shortened by 3 bases and J by 5 bases, with 14 bases between the two germline ends. The CDR3 totals 16 residues. Germline V lookup: CDR1 ENHRY, CDR2 SYGVKD. Here the CDR3 reads CAISDVGEFHNSPLHF. The CDR3 coding sequence is TGTGCCATCAGTGACGTTGGCGAGTTCCATAATTCACCCCTCCACTTT.

The CDR3 here is CATTWTGDTYGYTF. As DNA, the CDR3 is TGTGCCACCACCTGGACAGGAGACACTTATGGCTACACCTTC. V usage is TRBV15 and J usage is TRBJ1-2; 7 bases agree with TRBD1. This CDR3 region has 14 residues. Germline V gene lookup returns CDR1 LNHNV and CDR2 YYDKDF (reference sequence). J gave up 5 bases and V 7 bases, and 10 bases lay outside the gene matches.

The chain carries TRBV10-3 and TRBJ1-2; D remains ambiguous. V was cut by 0 bases and J by 9 bases, with 11 bases left in between. There are 13 residues in the CDR3. Germline assignment: CDR1 ENHRY and CDR2 SYGVKD. CDR3 amino acids: CAISESSAMRYTF. As DNA, the CDR3 is TGTGCCATCAGTGAGTCGAGTGCTATGCGCTACACCTTC.

The chain joins TRBV3-1 to TRBJ2-6, with D possibly being TRBD2 (5 bases). CDR1 and CDR2 from the germline V gene are LGHDT and YNNKEL (reference sequence). This CDR3 spans 14 amino acids. V was cut by 8 bases and J by 0 bases, with 8 bases left in between. CDR3: CASLGSSGANVLTF. DNA of the CDR3: TGTGCCAGCTTAGGGAGCTCTGGGGCCAACGTCCTGACTTTC.

The table lists this clonotype with a count of one. CDR3 amino acids: CASSPDREVGANVLTF. For the CDR3, the DNA is TGTGCCAGCAGTCCCGACAGGGAAGTTGGGGCCAACGTCCTGACTTTC. This chain uses TRBV28 with TRBJ2-6, with 7 bases aligning to TRBD1. Germline V CDR1 and CDR2: MDHEN, SYDVKM. The CDR3 is made up of 16 amino acids. The V gene end was trimmed by 5 bases and the J gene end by 3 bases; junction bases not matched to a gene: 7.

The chain joins TRBV11-1 to TRBJ2-7; the D call may be TRBD1 or TRBD2 (6 bases each). Trimming left V 5 bases short and J 6 bases short, with 17 bases between. This CDR3 contains 14 residues. Germline loops: CDR1 SGHAT, CDR2 FQDESV (reference sequence). CDR3 protein: CASSIGGLAREQYF. Written as DNA, the CDR3 is TGTGCCAGCAGCATAGGGGGGTTAGCGCGCGAGCAGTACTTC.

The chain couples TRBV6-2 or TRBV6-3 to TRBJ2-7; D may be TRBD2 (5 bases). This CDR3 comprises 16 residues. Germline V gives CDR1 MNHEY, CDR2 SVGEGT. V was trimmed by 5 bases and J by 5 bases, leaving 22 bases between them. For the CDR3, the DNA is TGTGCCAGCAGTCGAGGGATGACTGGAGGAACCCACGAGCAGTACTTC. Protein product: CASSRGMTGGTHEQYF.

This chain connects TRBV12-3 or TRBV12-4 to TRBJ2-7; D not resolved. The V gene lost 6 bases and the J gene lost 2 bases, with 2 bases spanning the gap. This CDR3 contains 10 residues. This CDR3 reads CASRPYEQYF. The CDR3 bases are TGTGCCAGCAGACCCTACGAGCAGTACTTC.

The sample holds one count of this clonotype. This chain connects TRBV10-3 to TRBJ1-2; no firm D call. CDR1 is ENHRY, CDR2 SYGVKD, per germline. V was cut by 5 bases and J by 1 base, with 11 bases left in between. The CDR3 sequence is 14 residues long. CDR3 in DNA: TGTGCCATCAGTTCGCAGGCTGGTAACTATGGCTACACCTTC. Its protein product is CAISSQAGNYGYTF.

CDR3 DNA sequence: TGTGCCAGCAGTCGGGGACAGGGCGTATACGGAGAAACCCAGTACTTC. This translates into CASSRGQGVYGETQYF. V and J are TRBV11-1 and TRBJ2-5; 9 bases agree with TRBD1. The CDR3 covers 16 residues. Germline V gene lookup returns CDR1 SGHAT and CDR2 FQDESV (reference sequence). V lost 6 bases, J lost 8 bases, and 16 bases stayed unmatched.

The chain links TRBV29-1 to TRBJ2-3; 9 nucleotides line up with TRBD2. Germline lookup yields CDR1 SQVTM and CDR2 ANQGSEA. The V and J ends lost 3 bases and 3 bases, in that order; junction bases with no gene match: 7. This CDR3 comprises 15 residues. The chain's CDR3 is CSVEGGGAGTDTQYF. The CDR3, as DNA: TGCAGCGTTGAGGGCGGGGGGGCAGGAACAGATACGCAGTATTTT.